The text below deals with one TCR beta chain. The antigen is not known. Trimming cost V 5 bases and J 11 bases, with 15 bases left between them. CDR3 length: 12 residues. CDR1 is MNHEY and CDR2 is SMNVEV in the germline V gene (reference sequence). This record comes from a study of cytomegalovirus exposure and HLA in healthy donors. Findings and limits, study-wide: Some TCR beta chains (164 of them) were listed as cytomegalovirus-associated. Apparent HLA restriction characterized most CMV-associated TCR beta chains in a later analysis. TCR beta sequences reportedly predicted most subjects' HLA-A and HLA-B alleles accurately.

PCR primers comprised 60 Vbeta and 13 Jbeta primers. The protocol was immunoSEQ multiplex PCR, while the TCRdb copy is restricted to in-frame clones and leaves out a portion. The sample contains under 200,000 clones, around 85% of which appear only once. Likely unrecorded immune exposures existed in these nominally healthy donors. The origin of this receptor is a human donor in good health. The gene calls are TRBV27 and TRBJ1-1; maybe TRBD1 (5 bases). Sequencing input: PBMCs. CDR3 loop: CASSSLVGGAFF. DNA of the CDR3: TGTGCCAGCAGTAGCCTTGTGGGGGGGGCTTTCTTT.